This is a list of T cell receptor beta chains from one sample in a study of T cells in Graves' hyperthyroidism and ophthalmopathy. TCRdb redid the calling of the multiplex PCR reads with MiXCR, one entry per CDR3 protein. Altogether 330,000 or so distinct CDR3 sequences are present, 15% to 20% being singletons, with the ten largest covering roughly 15%. The sample comprised blood. Receptors were obtained from a woman in her thirties or forties with Graves' ophthalmopathy. Both conserved end residues are part of each CDR3. A D gene is named only where the DNA matches it firmly. Expanded clones get a size class; other rows say once, few or many, or leave the size out.

CDR3 protein,CDR3 DNA,D gene,clone size,J gene,V gene
CASSIERAYEQYF,TGTGCCAGCAGCATCGAGCGGGCCTACGAGCAGTACTTC,NA,many,TRBJ2-7,TRBV6-5
CASSEKWVSGNTIYF,TGTGCCAGCAGTGAAAAGTGGGTATCTGGAAACACCATATATTTT,NA,many,TRBJ1-3,TRBV6-1
CASTPGLAGVANTGELFF,TGTGCCAGCACCCCGGGACTAGCGGGAGTCGCGAACACCGGGGAGCTGTTTTTT,TRBD2,many,TRBJ2-2,TRBV27
CATSRGVGGQSNQPQHF,TGTGCCACCAGCAGAGGAGTAGGGGGGCAGAGCAATCAGCCCCAGCATTTT,NA,many,TRBJ1-5,TRBV15
CASIATGRRTEAFF,TGTGCCAGCATAGCGACAGGCCGGAGGACTGAAGCTTTCTTT,NA,many,TRBJ1-1,TRBV12-3/TRBV12-4
CASSPNSGKNTGELFF,TGCGCCAGCAGCCCTAATAGCGGGAAGAACACCGGGGAGCTGTTTTTT,TRBD2,few,TRBJ2-2,TRBV4-1
CASSVGTGASYEQYF,TGTGCCAGCAGCGTAGGGACAGGGGCATCCTACGAGCAGTACTTC,TRBD1,many,TRBJ2-7,TRBV9
CASSLGVPLSYEQYF,TGTGCCAGCAGTTTAGGGGTCCCCCTCAGCTACGAGCAGTACTTC,NA,many,TRBJ2-7,TRBV28
CASSQNRNQRAFF,TGTGCCAGCAGCCAAAACAGGAATCAACGGGCTTTCTTT,NA,many,TRBJ1-1,TRBV28
CASNPTGQGVYEQYF,TGTGCCAGCAACCCTACAGGACAGGGCGTATACGAGCAGTACTTC,TRBD1,NA,TRBJ2-7,TRBV28
CAIDLGGGTEAFF,TGTGCCATCGACCTAGGTGGCGGCACTGAAGCTTTCTTT,NA,NA,TRBJ1-1,TRBV2
CASSEERGDRETQYF,TGTGCCAGCAGCGAAGAGAGGGGGGATAGGGAGACCCAGTACTTC,NA,once,TRBJ2-5,TRBV6-1
CSARDQTSGSYEQYF,TGCAGTGCTAGAGATCAGACTAGCGGGAGCTACGAGCAGTACTTC,TRBD2,NA,TRBJ2-7,TRBV20-1
CASSIQGSPGYTF,TGTGCCAGTAGTATCCAGGGGAGCCCTGGCTACACCTTC,NA,many,TRBJ1-2,TRBV19
CASGKTGGRNTEAFF,TGTGCCAGCGGAAAGACAGGGGGCCGGAACACTGAAGCTTTCTTT,TRBD1,many,TRBJ1-1,TRBV7-9
CASRETLLSSYNSPLHF,TGTGCCAGCAGAGAGACCCTCCTGAGCTCCTATAATTCACCCCTCCACTTT,NA,few,TRBJ1-6,TRBV2
CASRPLGTPNTGELFF,TGTGCCAGCAGACCACTCGGGACACCTAACACCGGGGAGCTGTTTTTT,NA,many,TRBJ2-2,TRBV12-3/TRBV12-4
CASMRGKVEETQYF,TGCGCCAGCATGCGGGGGAAAGTGGAGGAGACCCAGTACTTC,TRBD2,many,TRBJ2-5,TRBV5-1
CASSLGWGADRYGYTF,TGTGCCAGCAGCTTAGGCTGGGGGGCGGATCGGTATGGCTACACCTTC,NA,many,TRBJ1-2,TRBV11-1
CASIRRGWETQYF,TGTGCCAGCATTCGGAGGGGTTGGGAGACCCAGTACTTC,NA,NA,TRBJ2-5,TRBV6-1
CASSLGRHQETQYF,TGTGCCAGCAGCCTGGGACGCCACCAAGAGACCCAGTACTTC,NA,NA,TRBJ2-5,TRBV5-4
CASSQGGGAYGYTF,TGCGCCAGCAGCCAAGGTGGGGGTGCCTATGGCTACACCTTC,NA,NA,TRBJ1-2,TRBV4-1
CASSPRETSTDTQYF,TGTGCCAGCTCACCACGAGAGACCAGCACAGATACGCAGTATTTT,NA,NA,TRBJ2-3,TRBV18
CATSIEQGAFYNIQYF,TGTGCCACCAGCATAGAACAGGGGGCGTTCTATAACATTCAGTACTTC,TRBD1,many,TRBJ2-4,TRBV15
CASSWSSGGSYEQYF,TGTGCCAGCAGTTGGTCTAGCGGGGGGTCCTACGAGCAGTACTTC,TRBD2,NA,TRBJ2-7,TRBV6-5
CASSTLPGQAGGTEAFF,TGTGCCAGTAGTACCCTTCCCGGACAGGCGGGGGGCACTGAAGCTTTCTTT,TRBD1,many,TRBJ1-1,TRBV19
CASSLRTSGRFDEQYF,TGTGCCAGCAGTTTACGTACTAGCGGGAGATTTGATGAGCAGTACTTC,TRBD2,many,TRBJ2-7,TRBV6-2/TRBV6-3
CASSELGAKETQYF,TGTGCCAGCAGTGAGCTTGGGGCGAAAGAGACCCAGTACTTC,NA,few,TRBJ2-5,TRBV12-3/TRBV12-4
CASSTGLVSYEQYF,TGTGCCAGCAGCACGGGACTGGTATCCTACGAGCAGTACTTC,NA,few,TRBJ2-7,TRBV7-8
CASSSRGQQNTEAFF,TGCGCCAGCAGCTCCCGTGGACAGCAGAACACTGAAGCTTTCTTT,NA,many,TRBJ1-1,TRBV5-1
CASSRGDSEQYF,TGTGCCAGTAGTAGAGGAGACAGCGAGCAGTACTTC,NA,many,TRBJ2-7,TRBV19
CASTFGVGGQETQYF,TGTGCCAGCACATTCGGGGTTGGAGGGCAAGAGACCCAGTACTTC,NA,many,TRBJ2-5,TRBV12-3/TRBV12-4
CASSMQGSRAFF,TGTGCCAGCAGCATGCAGGGTTCTCGAGCTTTCTTT,NA,few,TRBJ1-1,TRBV3-1
CASTPLSYNEQFF,TGTGCCAGCACCCCCCTCTCCTACAATGAGCAGTTCTTC,NA,NA,TRBJ2-1,TRBV6-1
CATSRDLGEPQYF,TGTGCCACCAGCAGAGATCTGGGTGAACCCCAGTACTTC,NA,NA,TRBJ2-5,TRBV15
CASKTGMENIQYF,TGTGCCAGCAAGACAGGGATGGAAAACATTCAGTACTTC,TRBD1,many,TRBJ2-4,TRBV11-2
CASSQVGRTGALQYF,TGCGCCAGCAGCCAAGTCGGTAGGACAGGCGCTTTGCAGTACTTC,TRBD1,NA,TRBJ2-7,TRBV4-1
CSASQETSYEQYF,TGCAGTGCTAGCCAGGAGACCTCCTACGAGCAGTACTTC,NA,NA,TRBJ2-7,TRBV20-1
CASSTTAGNTIYF,TGTGCCAGCAGTACGACGGCTGGAAACACCATATATTTT,NA,many,TRBJ1-3,TRBV6-5
CSVRDGEAFF,TGCAGCGTTCGGGACGGTGAAGCTTTCTTT,NA,many,TRBJ1-1,TRBV29-1
CATSERGLNYGYTF,TGTGCCACCAGTGAGAGGGGGCTGAACTATGGCTACACCTTC,TRBD1,many,TRBJ1-2,TRBV24-1